These T cell receptor beta chains were read from a single sample in a study of T cell responses to AZD1222 COVID-19 vaccine. Clones were read by immunoSEQ multiplex PCR, and TCRdb kept only the in-frame ones, dropping some. This sample has 75,000 to 100,000 clones; 75% to 90% occur once, and the top ten carry 2.4%. The input for sequencing was peripheral blood, taken on day 0 of AZD1222 vaccination. These receptors all come from an adult in good health. CDR3s include the opening cysteine and the closing phenylalanine or tryptophan. Fields, in order: D gene, clone size, V gene, J gene, CDR3 DNA, CDR3 protein. The D gene is left open where the match is weak. Clone size is not always given. Where it is, it says once, few, many or a class for expanded clones.

>-|-|TRBV7-8|TRBJ2-2
TGTGCCAGCAGTTTGGGGGCCCAGGGAAACACCGGGGAGCTGTTTTTT
CASSLGAQGNTGELFF
>TRBD1|-|TRBV25-1|TRBJ1-1
TGTGCCAGCAGTCCGACAGGGATAGACACTGAAGCTTTCTTT
CASSPTGIDTEAFF
>TRBD1|-|TRBV30|TRBJ1-2
TGTGCCAGACAGGGGGCACAGTGGTATGGCTACACCTTC
CARQGAQWYGYTF
>-|-|TRBV9|TRBJ2-1
TGTGCCAGCAGTGCGCGGATTTCCTACAATGAGCAGTTCTTC
CASSARISYNEQFF
>-|-|TRBV11-2|TRBJ2-7
TGTGCCAGCAGCTTAGAACGTAACGAGCAGTACTTC
CASSLERNEQYF
>-|-|TRBV2|TRBJ1-6
TGTGCCAGCGGGAGTGGGGGTAGCTCCTATAATTCACCCCTCCACTTT
CASGSGGSSYNSPLHF
>-|-|TRBV5-1|TRBJ2-7
TGCGCCAGCAGCATCTATGACCCAGTAGGCTACGAGCAGTACTTC
CASSIYDPVGYEQYF
>-|-|TRBV23-1|TRBJ2-4
TGCGCCAGCAGTCAATGGGGGGAGGAGGGGAAAAACATTCAGTACTTC
CASSQWGEEGKNIQYF
>TRBD1|-|TRBV19|TRBJ1-6
TGTGCCAGTAGTAAGCCGGGACAGGGGAATTCACCCCTCCACTTT
CASSKPGQGNSPLHF
>-|-|TRBV3-1/TRBV3-2|TRBJ1-6
TGTGCCAGCAGCCAATTAACGGAGGGTTCACCCCTCCACTTT
CASSQLTEGSPLHF
>-|-|TRBV11-3|TRBJ2-1
TGTGCCAGCAGCTTAGGCCCTTTTCCCTACAATGAGCAGTTCTTC
CASSLGPFPYNEQFF
>TRBD1|-|TRBV19|TRBJ1-5
TGTGCCAGTAGTTTCTTTGACAGGGGGCATCAGCCCCAGCATTTT
CASSFFDRGHQPQHF
>TRBD2|-|TRBV11-2|TRBJ2-7
TGTGCCAGCAGCTTAACGGGGGGGCGATACGAGCAGTACTTC
CASSLTGGRYEQYF
>-|-|TRBV30|TRBJ1-4
TGTGCCTGGAGTTTAACCTACTTCCAGGCCTATGAAAAACTGTTTTTT
CAWSLTYFQAYEKLFF
>-|-|TRBV5-1|TRBJ1-1
TGCGCCAGCAGGGGGCTGGTACGAGCTGAAGCTTTCTTT
CASRGLVRAEAFF
>TRBD2|-|TRBV19|TRBJ2-1
TGTGCCAGTACCGAGGGAGGGAATCCCAATGAGCAGTTCTTC
CASTEGGNPNEQFF
>-|-|TRBV30|TRBJ1-5
TGTGCCTACGGTTGGCCCGGGGGTAATCAGCCCCAGCATTTT
CAYGWPGGNQPQHF
>-|-|TRBV28|TRBJ2-7
TGTGCCAGCAGTTTATGGCAGGGCGACTACGAGCAGTACTTC
CASSLWQGDYEQYF
>TRBD2|-|TRBV27|TRBJ2-7
TGTGCCAGCAGTTCCGGACTAGCAACCTCCTACGAGCAGTACTTC
CASSSGLATSYEQYF
>-|-|TRBV9|TRBJ1-3
TGTGCCAGCAGCGTTGGCTCTGGAAACACCATATATTTT
CASSVGSGNTIYF
>TRBD2|-|TRBV19|TRBJ2-1
TGTGCCAGTAGTACCGCTCCTAGCGGGAACAATGAGCAGTTCTTC
CASSTAPSGNNEQFF
>-|-|TRBV30|TRBJ1-5
TGTGCCTGGAGTGTACGGTGGGAAGGGGGCAATCAGCCCCAGCATTTT
CAWSVRWEGGNQPQHF
>-|-|TRBV29-1|TRBJ1-2
TGCAGCGGCCTATCGCCTTATGGCTACACCTTC
CSGLSPYGYTF
>-|once|TRBV12-2|TRBJ1-2
TGTGCAAGTCGCTCAACCAGAGTATATGGCTACACCTTC
CASRSTRVYGYTF
>-|once|TRBV27|TRBJ2-1
TGTGCCAGCAGTTTATCGAGGAGGGGAGGACAGTTCTTC
CASSLSRRGGQFF
>TRBD1|-|TRBV6-5|TRBJ1-1
TGTGCCAGCAGTCTTTTCCGGACAGGGAGTAAAGCTTTCTTT
CASSLFRTGSKAFF
>TRBD2|-|TRBV7-9|TRBJ2-7
TGTGCCAGCAGCGGGGGACTAGCGGGAGGACAAAGGAGCTCCTACGAGCAGTACTTC
CASSGGLAGGQRSSYEQYF
>-|few|TRBV6-1|TRBJ2-4
TGTGCCAGCAGTGAGGGGGCGCAAAACATTCAGTACTTC
CASSEGAQNIQYF
>-|once|TRBV6-2/TRBV6-3|TRBJ1-6
TGTGCCAGCAGTTACCGCAGTCTCATTCAGGGGAGTAATTCACCCCTCCACTTT
CASSYRSLIQGSNSPLHF
>-|-|TRBV11-2|TRBJ2-5
TGTGCCAGCAGCTTCAATGGACAGCAAGAGACCCAGTACTTC
CASSFNGQQETQYF
>-|-|TRBV30|TRBJ2-1
TGTGCCTGGGCCCCGGGGGGCCCACAGCAGTTCTTC
CAWAPGGPQQFF
>-|-|TRBV7-6|TRBJ1-1
TGTGCCAGCAGCTTGACCCAGGGATCGAACACTGAAGCTTTCTTT
CASSLTQGSNTEAFF
>-|-|TRBV6-2/TRBV6-3|TRBJ2-3
TGTGCCAGCAGCTCCGGGTTCGCCCGGGATACGCAGTATTTT
CASSSGFARDTQYF
>TRBD2|-|TRBV4-2|TRBJ2-7
TGTGCCAGCAGCCAAGGTCTAGCGGGGGGATCCTACGAGCAGTACTTC
CASSQGLAGGSYEQYF
>-|-|TRBV27|TRBJ1-1
TGTGCCAGCAGTTTATCGGTTATGATGAACACTGAAGCTTTCTTT
CASSLSVMMNTEAFF
>-|-|TRBV6-5|TRBJ1-5
TGTGCCAGCAGCGGGACCAATCAGCCCCAGCATTTT
CASSGTNQPQHF
>-|-|TRBV24-1|TRBJ2-2
TGTGCCACCCCCCGAGAGGCGCTGGGCGGGGAAGCTCCCGGGGAGCTGTTTTTT
CATPREALGGEAPGELFF
>-|-|TRBV19|TRBJ2-1
TGTGCCAGTAGTATTCGAAAAGGATACAATGAGCAGTTCTTC
CASSIRKGYNEQFF
>-|-|TRBV7-3|TRBJ2-5
TGTGCCAGCAGCTTCGGGGGCGGGGAGACCCAGTACTTC
CASSFGGGETQYF
>-|-|TRBV19|TRBJ1-6
TGTGCCAGTAGTATGAAGGCCGTAAATTCACCCCTCCACTTT
CASSMKAVNSPLHF
>-|-|TRBV7-9|TRBJ1-6
TGTGCCAGCAGCCCCAAAAGAGGAGGTTCACCCCTCCACTTT
CASSPKRGGSPLHF
>-|-|TRBV7-3|TRBJ2-1
TGTGCCAGCAGCTTAGGGGATAGTGGGACCCCCGGGCAGTTCTTC
CASSLGDSGTPGQFF
>-|-|TRBV27|TRBJ2-1
TGTGCCAGCAGTCCCTCAGGTCTCGGCTCTTACAATGAGCAGTTCTTC
CASSPSGLGSYNEQFF
>-|-|TRBV5-6|TRBJ1-2
TGTGCCAGCACCCCAAAAGGGGCCGCGAACTATGGCTACACCTTC
CASTPKGAANYGYTF
>TRBD2|-|TRBV5-1|TRBJ2-7
TGCGCCAGCAATTCGGGAGGGCGCATTGGCGGTGACTACGAGCAGTACTTC
CASNSGGRIGGDYEQYF
>TRBD1|-|TRBV18|TRBJ1-2
TGTGCCAGCTCACCAGCGCCTACAGGGGGCGTCTATGGCTACACCTTC
CASSPAPTGGVYGYTF
>TRBD2|once|TRBV20-1|TRBJ2-2
TGCAGTGCTAGTGGTTTCCCGACTAGCGGGGGTACGAACACCGGGGAGCTGTTTTTT
CSASGFPTSGGTNTGELFF
>-|-|TRBV2|TRBJ1-4
TGTGCCAGCAGTGATAGGGCGGCGAGTAATGAAAAACTGTTTTTT
CASSDRAASNEKLFF
>-|-|TRBV11-2|TRBJ2-2
TGTGCCAGCAGCTTAGGAAAAAAGAACACCGGGGAGCTGTTTTTT
CASSLGKKNTGELFF
>-|-|TRBV7-6|TRBJ1-5
TGTGCCAGCGGCGGAGAACTCGAAAGCAATCAGCCCCAGCATTTT
CASGGELESNQPQHF
>-|-|TRBV27|TRBJ1-6
TGTGCCAGCAGTCGGGCCAGCTCCTATAATTCACCCCTCCACTTT
CASSRASSYNSPLHF